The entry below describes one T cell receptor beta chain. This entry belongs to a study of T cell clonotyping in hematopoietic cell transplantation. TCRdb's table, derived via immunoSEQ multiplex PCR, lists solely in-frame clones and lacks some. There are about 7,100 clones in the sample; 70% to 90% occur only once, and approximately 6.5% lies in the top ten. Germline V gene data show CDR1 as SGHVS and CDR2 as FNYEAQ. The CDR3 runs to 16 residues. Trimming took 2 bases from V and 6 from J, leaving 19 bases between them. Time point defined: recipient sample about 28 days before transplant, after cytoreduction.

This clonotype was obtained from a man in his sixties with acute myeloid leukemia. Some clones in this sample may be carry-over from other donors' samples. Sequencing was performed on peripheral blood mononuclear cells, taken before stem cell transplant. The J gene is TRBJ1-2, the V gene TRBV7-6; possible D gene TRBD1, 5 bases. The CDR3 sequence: CASSLTAGPPLDGYTF. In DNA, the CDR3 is TGTGCCAGCAGCTTAACCGCGGGACCGCCGTTGGATGGCTACACCTTC.